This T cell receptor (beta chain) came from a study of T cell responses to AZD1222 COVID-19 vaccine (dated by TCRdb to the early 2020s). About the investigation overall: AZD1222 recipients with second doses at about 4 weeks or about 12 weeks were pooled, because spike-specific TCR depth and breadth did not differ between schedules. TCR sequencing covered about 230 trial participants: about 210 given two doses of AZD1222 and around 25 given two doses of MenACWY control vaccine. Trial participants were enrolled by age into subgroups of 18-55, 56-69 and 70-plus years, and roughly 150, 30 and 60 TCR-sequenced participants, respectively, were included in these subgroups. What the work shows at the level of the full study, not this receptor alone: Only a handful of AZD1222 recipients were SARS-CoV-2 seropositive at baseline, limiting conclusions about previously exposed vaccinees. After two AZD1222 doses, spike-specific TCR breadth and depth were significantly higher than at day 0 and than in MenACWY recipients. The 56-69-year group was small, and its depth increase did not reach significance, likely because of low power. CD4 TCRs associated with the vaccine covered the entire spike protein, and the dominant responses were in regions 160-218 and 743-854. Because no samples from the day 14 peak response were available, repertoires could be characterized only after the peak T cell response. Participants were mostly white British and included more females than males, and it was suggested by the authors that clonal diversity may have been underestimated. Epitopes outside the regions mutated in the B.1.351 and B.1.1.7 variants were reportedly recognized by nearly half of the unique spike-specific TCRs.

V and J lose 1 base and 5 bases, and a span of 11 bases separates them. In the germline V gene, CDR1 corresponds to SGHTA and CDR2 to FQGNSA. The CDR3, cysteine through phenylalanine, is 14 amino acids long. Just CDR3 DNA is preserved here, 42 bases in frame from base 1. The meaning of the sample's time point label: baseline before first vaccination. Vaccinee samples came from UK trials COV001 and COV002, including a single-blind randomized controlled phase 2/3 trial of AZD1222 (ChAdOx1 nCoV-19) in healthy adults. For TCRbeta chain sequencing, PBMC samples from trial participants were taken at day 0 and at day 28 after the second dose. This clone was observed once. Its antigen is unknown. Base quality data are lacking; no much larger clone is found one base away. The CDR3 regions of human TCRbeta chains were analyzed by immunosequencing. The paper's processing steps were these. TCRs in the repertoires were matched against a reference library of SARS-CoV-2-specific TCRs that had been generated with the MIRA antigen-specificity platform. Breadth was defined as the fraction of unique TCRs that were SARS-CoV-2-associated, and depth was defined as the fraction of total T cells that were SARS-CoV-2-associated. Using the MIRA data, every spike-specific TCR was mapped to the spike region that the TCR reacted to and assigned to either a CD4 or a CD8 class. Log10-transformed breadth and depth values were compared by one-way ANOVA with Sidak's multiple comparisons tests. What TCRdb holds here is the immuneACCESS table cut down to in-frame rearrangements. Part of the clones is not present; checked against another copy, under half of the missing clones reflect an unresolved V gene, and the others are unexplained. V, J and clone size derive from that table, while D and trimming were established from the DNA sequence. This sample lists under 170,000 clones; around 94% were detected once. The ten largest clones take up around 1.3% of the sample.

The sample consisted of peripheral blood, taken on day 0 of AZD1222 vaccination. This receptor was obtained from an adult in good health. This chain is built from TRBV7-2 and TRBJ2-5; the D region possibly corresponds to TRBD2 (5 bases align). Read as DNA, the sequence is TGTGCCAGCAGCTTAGTCACGGGAAAGGAGACCCAGTACTTC. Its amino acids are CASSLVTGKETQYF.